One and the same sample provided the 32 T cell receptor beta chains below, sequenced in a study of shared clonotypes between healthy human individuals (dated by TCRdb to about 2020). CD8 naive samples consisted of CD45RO-negative cells that were positively selected for CCR7, yielding a CD45RA+CCR7+ population without TemRA cells. Libraries were constructed by the immunoSEQ multiplex PCR assay. TCRdb provides this immuneACCESS table in a form limited to in-frame rearrangements. Some clones are lacking; in checked studies, under half of them reflect an unresolved V gene, and why the rest are absent is not known. For this sample there are 700,000 to 950,000 clones; 90% to 98% appear just once. The top ten constitute less than 0.25% of the sample. The sequenced material came from naive CD8+ T cells sorted from blood. Reading the label with the study, this specimen's cell subset or site is: CD45RA+CCR7+. Every receptor here comes from a man under 40 in good health.

The chain couples TRBV4-3 to TRBJ2-3; D assignment may be TRBD1 or TRBD2 (5 bases each). The CDR3 covers 19 residues. V lost 0 bases, J lost 3 bases, and 22 bases lay in between. In germline, CDR1 is LGHNA, CDR2 YSLEER. CDR3 DNA sequence: TGCGCCAGCAGCCAAGATTGGGGAGAGGGGCGGTCAAGGACAGATACGCAGTATTTT. It specifies CASSQDWGEGRSRTDTQYF.

This chain uses TRBV4-3 with TRBJ1-5, with 7 bases matching TRBD1. This CDR3 is built from 16 residues. Germline CDR1 reads LGHNA; CDR2 reads YSLEER. With 0 bases clipped from V and 4 bases from J, the junction kept 6 bases outside the gene matches. DNA for the CDR3: TGCGCCAGCAGCCAAGATCTCCGGACAGGTAATCAGCCCCAGCATTTT. Residues: CASSQDLRTGNQPQHF.

The rearrangement joins TRBV7-9 to TRBJ2-7; no firm D call. The CDR3 sequence is 11 residues long. V was pared by 10 bases and J by 6 bases, with 13 bases between. From germline, CDR1 is SEHNR and CDR2 FQNEAQ (reference sequence). The CDR3 coding sequence is TGTGCCACCACGGGCTGGGGCGAGCAGTACTTC. Protein sequence: CATTGWGEQYF.

The chain has TRBV5-8 and TRBJ2-7, with 8 bases fitting TRBD1. Germline CDR1 reads SGHTS; CDR2 reads YDEGEE. The CDR3 consists of 14 residues. V dropped 0 bases and J dropped 4; count of bases not matched to a gene: 3. In DNA, the CDR3 is TGTGCCAGCAGCTTGGCAGGGGGCGATTACGAGCAGTACTTC. Translation gives CASSLAGGDYEQYF.

The chain couples TRBV19 to TRBJ1-1; TRBD1 matches 8 bases. Trimming cost V 7 bases and J 6 bases; bases outside gene matches: 7. The CDR3 is 13 residues long. The germline CDR1 and CDR2 sequences are LNHDA and SQIVND (reference sequence). CDR3 coding DNA: TGTGCCAGTAAATTGACAGGGGAGTCTGAAGCTTTCTTT. Translation: CASKLTGESEAFF. Full variable domain (missing parts from reference TRBV19 and TRBJ1-1): DGGITQSPKYLFRKEGQNVTLSCEQNLNHDAMYWYRQDPGQGLRLIYYSQIVNDFQKGDIAEGYSVSREKKESFPLTVTSAQKNPTAFYLCASKLTGESEAFFGQGTRLTVV.

V usage is TRBV14 and J usage is TRBJ2-7; 8 bases map to TRBD1. V lost 2 bases and J lost 5; bases outside the gene matches: 8. CDR1 and CDR2 from the germline V gene are SGHDN and FVKESK. There are 15 residues in the CDR3. DNA of the CDR3: TGTGCCAGCAGCCAACCAGGGACAGGCGTCCACGAGCAGTACTTC. Amino acids: CASSQPGTGVHEQYF.

The V call is TRBV2, the J call TRBJ1-2; possible D gene TRBD1, 5 bases. The germline V gene encodes CDR1 SNHLY and CDR2 FYNNEI. The CDR3 covers 14 residues. Deletions cut 3 bases from V and 4 bases from J, with 12 bases between. In nucleotides, the CDR3 is TGTGCCAGCAGTGATAGGCAGGGCATCTATGGCTACACCTTC. Amino acid sequence: CASSDRQGIYGYTF. Full variable domain (remainder filled in from reference TRBV2 and TRBJ1-2): EPEVTQTPSHQVTQMGQEVILRCVPISNHLYFYWYRQILGQKVEFLVSFYNNEISEKSEIFDDQFSVERPDGSNFTLKIRSTKLEDSAMYFCASSDRQGIYGYTFGSGTRLTVV.

V is TRBV9 and J is TRBJ2-7; 11 bases map to TRBD2. The ends lost 3 bases at V and 0 bases at J; junction bases unmatched: 2. This CDR3 spans 15 amino acids. Germline lookup yields CDR1 SGDLS and CDR2 YYNGEE. CDR3 region: CASSASGGSSYEQYF. CDR3 nucleotides: TGTGCCAGCAGCGCTAGCGGGGGGAGCTCCTACGAGCAGTACTTC.

This sequence joins TRBV27 and TRBJ2-1, with unresolved D. V dropped 7 bases and J dropped 0 bases, with 13 bases sitting between them. CDR1 is MNHEY, CDR2 SMNVEV, per germline (reference sequence). This CDR3 is built from 15 residues. The CDR3 here is CASMMWPSSYNEQFF. The CDR3 coding sequence is TGTGCCAGCATGATGTGGCCGAGCTCCTACAATGAGCAGTTCTTC.

As regards this clone: This CDR3 is also generated by other DNA sequences in the sample. CDR3 DNA: TGTGCCAGCAGCTTAGCTCCCTACGAGCAGTACTTC. Protein product: CASSLAPYEQYF. J is TRBJ2-7 and V is TRBV7-9; no reliable D call. CDR3 size: 12 residues. Germline V gives CDR1 SEHNR, CDR2 FQNEAQ (reference sequence). V was pared by 0 bases and J by 2 bases, with 2 bases between. The variable domain in full, with the rest retrieved from reference TRBV7-9 and TRBJ2-7, is DTGVSQNPRHKITKRGQNVTFRCDPISEHNRLYWYRQTLGQGPEFLTYFQNEAQLEKSRLLSDRFSAERPKGSFSTLEIQRTEQGDSAMYLCASSLAPYEQYFGPGTRLTVT.

J is TRBJ2-7 and V is TRBV4-3, with a possible D match to TRBD1 (5 bases). Germline V lookup: CDR1 LGHNA, CDR2 YSLEER. Trimming left V 5 bases short and J 3 bases short, with 14 bases between. The CDR3 has 14 amino acids. The DNA for the CDR3 is TGCGCCAGCAGCGACAGTGGGGTAAGCTACGAGCAGTACTTC. Its translation is CASSDSGVSYEQYF.

About this clone: Other DNA sequences within the sample encode an identical CDR3. The rearrangement links TRBV5-1 to TRBJ2-7; no clear D gene. The length of the CDR3 is 11 residues. V was clipped by 4 bases and J by 2 bases, with 4 bases between them. The germline V gene encodes CDR1 SGHRS and CDR2 YFSETQ. The CDR3 here is CASSEAYEQYF. DNA of the CDR3: TGCGCCAGCAGCGAGGCCTACGAGCAGTACTTC.

This chain connects TRBV28 to TRBJ1-4; no definite D call. With 5 bases removed from V and 3 bases from J, the gap between germline ends came to 10 bases. This CDR3 region has 14 residues. Germline CDR1 is MDHEN and CDR2 is SYDVKM. CDR3 coding DNA: TGTGCCAGCAGTCCTCTCACTGCTAATGAAAAACTGTTTTTT. Translation gives CASSPLTANEKLFF. The full variable domain, its missing parts supplied by reference TRBV28 and TRBJ1-4, is DVKVTQSSRYLVKRTGEKVFLECVQDMDHENMFWYRQDPGLGLRLIYFSYDVKMKEKGDIPEGYSVSREKKERFSLILESASTNQTSMYLCASSPLTANEKLFFGSGTQLSVL.

The chain recombines TRBV7-9 with TRBJ1-4, with D possibly being TRBD1 (5 bases). Germline CDR1 and CDR2: SEHNR and FQNEAQ (reference sequence). Trimming shortened V by 5 bases and J by 5 bases, and 12 bases separated the two germline ends. The CDR3 loop spans 14 amino acids. CDR3 bases: TGTGCCAGCAGCGGCGGGACCTCGAATGAAAAACTGTTTTTT. This codes for CASSGGTSNEKLFF.

The CDR3 sequence: CASSYGLAVPYNEQFF. In DNA, the CDR3 is TGTGCCAGCAGCTACGGACTAGCGGTCCCCTACAATGAGCAGTTCTTC. The rearrangement joins TRBV7-8 to TRBJ2-1; 10 bases are shared with TRBD2. The junction had 5 bases not matched to a gene; V was cut back by 4 bases and J by 2 bases. The CDR3 sequence is 16 residues long. Germline V gene sequence: CDR1 SGHVS, CDR2 FQNEAQ.

This chain uses TRBV11-2 with TRBJ2-1; 10 nucleotides match TRBD1. V shed 4 bases and J 6 bases; nucleotides not matched to a gene: 3. CDR1 SGHAT and CDR2 FQNNGV come from the germline V gene. CDR3 length equals 14 residues. The CDR3 sequence: CASSSGQGSNEQFF. For the CDR3, the DNA is TGTGCCAGCAGCTCGGGACAGGGGTCCAATGAGCAGTTCTTC.

This chain links TRBV7-9 with TRBJ1-4, with a possible D match to TRBD1 (6 bases). This CDR3 has 13 amino acids. Germline V gene lookup returns CDR1 SEHNR and CDR2 FQNEAQ (reference sequence). Deletions cut 5 bases from V and 7 bases from J, with 11 bases between. The CDR3 loop is CASSGGQLEKLFF. Here the CDR3 DNA reads TGTGCCAGCAGCGGGGGGCAGCTTGAAAAACTGTTTTTT.

The chain uses TRBV6-1 and TRBJ2-7, with TRBD1 as a possible D gene (7 bases). The CDR3 totals 14 residues. V lost 6 bases and J 3 bases, leaving 15 bases between the germline ends. Germline V CDR1 and CDR2: MNHNS, SASEGT. The CDR3 spells CASSQTGEDYEQYF. DNA for the CDR3: TGTGCCAGCAGCCAAACAGGGGAGGACTACGAGCAGTACTTC.

V usage is TRBV11-2 and J usage is TRBJ1-1, with D maybe TRBD1 (5 bases). The V and J ends lost 4 bases and 1 base respectively, with 16 bases between them. Germline-derived CDR1 and CDR2 are SGHAT and FQNNGV. The CDR3 is 16 amino acids. CDR3 DNA sequence: TGTGCCAGCAGCTACTCAGTCGGGGGAGGGAACACTGAAGCTTTCTTT. Encoded protein: CASSYSVGGGNTEAFF.

CDR3 nucleotide sequence: TGTGCCAGCAGCGGAGCGGGAGTAACCTACGAGCAGTACTTC. Protein: CASSGAGVTYEQYF. The gene calls are TRBV9 and TRBJ2-7; 8 bases are a match to TRBD2. Germline CDR1 and CDR2: SGDLS and YYNGEE. The CDR3 is made up of 14 amino acids. J lost 2 bases, V lost 3 bases, and 4 bases had no gene match.

The chain links TRBV27 to TRBJ2-2, with a weak D call TRBD1 (6 bases). The germline gives CDR1 MNHEY, CDR2 SMNVEV (reference sequence). Between the trimmed V and J ends, which lost 4 bases and 0 bases, there was a span of 9 bases. This CDR3 contains 15 residues. Here the CDR3 reads CASSSGQPNTGELFF. The CDR3 DNA follows: TGTGCCAGCAGTTCCGGACAGCCGAACACCGGGGAGCTGTTTTTT.

The chain combines TRBV10-1 with TRBJ2-1; D may be TRBD1 or TRBD2 (5 bases each). The CDR3 totals 14 residues. V dropped 5 bases and J dropped 0 bases, with 8 bases sitting between them. Germline values: CDR1 WNHNN, CDR2 SYGVQD (reference sequence). This CDR3 reads CASSSGSSYNEQFF. The DNA of the CDR3 is TGCGCCAGCAGTTCAGGGAGCTCCTACAATGAGCAGTTCTTC.

The chain couples TRBV5-1 to TRBJ2-7; a weak D match, TRBD1 (5 bases). The CDR3 has 13 amino acids. Trimming removed 4 bases from V and 4 bases from J, with 12 bases in between. Germline V CDR1 and CDR2: SGHRS, YFSETQ. DNA for the CDR3: TGCGCCAGCAGCCAGGGTAGACCTTACGAGCAGTACTTC. Amino acid sequence: CASSQGRPYEQYF.

CDR3 sequence: CSVEERGAETQYF. The CDR3 DNA reads as TGCAGCGTTGAAGAACGCGGCGCGGAGACCCAGTACTTC. The V call is TRBV29-1, the J call TRBJ2-5; D remains unclear. V was clipped by 0 bases and J by 5 bases, with 10 bases between them. Germline V gives CDR1 SQVTM, CDR2 ANQGSEA. The CDR3 is 13 residues long.

The rearrangement links TRBV5-6 to TRBJ1-2; possible D gene TRBD1, 5 bases. V shed 1 base and J shed 6 bases, with 19 bases lying between them. CDR1 and CDR2 from the germline V gene are SGHDT and YYEEEE. The CDR3 runs to 16 residues. The CDR3 sequence is CASSLWGVRTRNGYTF. CDR3 in DNA: TGTGCCAGCAGCTTGTGGGGAGTCAGGACACGCAATGGCTACACCTTC. The whole variable domain, filled in from reference TRBV5-6 and TRBJ1-2, reads DAGVTQSPTHLIKTRGQQVTLRCSPKSGHDTVSWYQQALGQGPQFIFQYYEEEERQRGNFPDRFSGHQFPNYSSELNVNALLLGDSALYLCASSLWGVRTRNGYTFGSGTRLTVV.

In regard to this clone: Other DNA sequences in this sample translate to the same CDR3. CDR3 region: CASSLGQVYEQYF. In nucleotides, the CDR3 is TGTGCCAGCAGCTTAGGTCAGGTCTACGAGCAGTACTTC. The V and J genes are TRBV7-9 and TRBJ2-7; D remains unclear. CDR3 length: 13 amino acids. V was cut by 1 base and J by 3 bases, with 7 bases left in between. In germline, CDR1 is SEHNR, CDR2 FQNEAQ (reference sequence). The whole variable domain, remainder taken from reference TRBV7-9 and TRBJ2-7, is DTGVSQNPRHKITKRGQNVTFRCDPISEHNRLYWYRQTLGQGPEFLTYFQNEAQLEKSRLLSDRFSAERPKGSFSTLEIQRTEQGDSAMYLCASSLGQVYEQYFGPGTRLTVT.

This chain joins TRBV7-9 and TRBJ2-3; a possible D gene is TRBD2 (6 bases). CDR3 length: 12 residues. Germline lookup yields CDR1 SEHNR and CDR2 FQNEAQ (reference sequence). The V end lost 5 bases, the J end lost 7 bases, and 10 bases lay between the germline ends. The CDR3 region is CASSRLVNTQYF. CDR3 in DNA: TGTGCCAGCAGCCGACTAGTAAATACGCAGTATTTT.

The chain recombines TRBV6-5 with TRBJ1-1; D is ambiguous. Germline V gene lookup returns CDR1 MNHEY and CDR2 SVGAGI. Trimming stripped 2 bases from V and 3 bases from J, with 7 bases between. This CDR3 contains 13 residues. CDR3 sequence: CASSYGPDTEAFF. Here the CDR3 DNA reads TGTGCCAGCAGTTACGGCCCGGACACTGAAGCTTTCTTT.

CDR3 in amino acids: CASSAGWDQGTGELFF. The DNA of the CDR3 is TGTGCCAGCAGCGCCGGGTGGGACCAGGGCACCGGGGAGCTGTTTTTT. This rearrangement joins TRBV11-2 to TRBJ2-2; perhaps D is TRBD1 or TRBD2 (5 bases each). This CDR3 has 16 amino acids. In germline, CDR1 is SGHAT, CDR2 FQNNGV. V lost 5 bases, J lost 4 bases, and 17 bases lay in between.

The chain recombines TRBV9 with TRBJ2-5; the D gene is possibly TRBD2 (6 bases). The CDR3 runs to 15 residues. CDR1 and CDR2 (germline): SGDLS, YYNGEE. V lost 4 bases and J lost 1, with 14 bases in between. The CDR3 DNA reads TGTGCCAGCAGCCCGGGGGAGACTTCCCAAGAGACCCAGTACTTC. It is translated as CASSPGETSQETQYF.

The chain employs TRBV4-1 and TRBJ2-3; TRBD2 aligns across 10 bases. The CDR3 consists of 16 residues. V shed 3 bases, J shed 7 bases, and the junction held 10 bases outside the gene matches. Per the germline V gene, CDR1 is MGHRA and CDR2 is YSYEKL. The CDR3 DNA reads TGCGCCAGCAGCCAGGGGCTAGCGGGAGTCGGTAATACGCAGTATTTT. Translating gives CASSQGLAGVGNTQYF.

The V call is TRBV5-4, the J call TRBJ1-1; the D is unclear. Trimming took 9 bases from V and 0 from J, leaving 12 bases between them. CDR1 and CDR2 (germline): SGHNT, YYREEE (reference sequence). This CDR3 region has 13 residues. The DNA for the CDR3 is TGTGCCATACGAAGGAAAATGAACACTGAAGCTTTCTTT. The encoded protein is CAIRRKMNTEAFF.